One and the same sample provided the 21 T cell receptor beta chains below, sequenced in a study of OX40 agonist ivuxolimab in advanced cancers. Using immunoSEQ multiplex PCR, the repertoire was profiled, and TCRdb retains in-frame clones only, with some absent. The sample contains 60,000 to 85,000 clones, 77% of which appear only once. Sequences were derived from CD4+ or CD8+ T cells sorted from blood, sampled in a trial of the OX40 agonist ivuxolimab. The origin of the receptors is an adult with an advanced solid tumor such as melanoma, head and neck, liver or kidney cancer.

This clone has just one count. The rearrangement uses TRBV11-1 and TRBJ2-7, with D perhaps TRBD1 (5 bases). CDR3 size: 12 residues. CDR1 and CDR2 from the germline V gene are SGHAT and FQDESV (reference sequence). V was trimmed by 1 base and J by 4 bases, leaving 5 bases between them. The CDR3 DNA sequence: TGTGCCAGCAGCTTAGACAGGTACGAGCAGTACTTC. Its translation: CASSLDRYEQYF.

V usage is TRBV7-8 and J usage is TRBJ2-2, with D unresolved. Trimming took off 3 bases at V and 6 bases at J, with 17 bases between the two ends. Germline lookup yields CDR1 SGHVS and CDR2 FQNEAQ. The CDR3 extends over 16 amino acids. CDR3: CASSFELVGVAGELFF. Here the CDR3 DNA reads TGTGCCAGCAGCTTCGAGCTCGTCGGAGTGGCCGGGGAGCTGTTTTTT.

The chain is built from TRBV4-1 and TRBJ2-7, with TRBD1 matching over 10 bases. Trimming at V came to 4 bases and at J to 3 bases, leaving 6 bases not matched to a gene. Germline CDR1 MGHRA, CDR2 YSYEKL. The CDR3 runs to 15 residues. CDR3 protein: CASSLSGQGIYEQYF. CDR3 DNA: TGCGCCAGCAGCCTGTCGGGACAGGGGATCTACGAGCAGTACTTC.

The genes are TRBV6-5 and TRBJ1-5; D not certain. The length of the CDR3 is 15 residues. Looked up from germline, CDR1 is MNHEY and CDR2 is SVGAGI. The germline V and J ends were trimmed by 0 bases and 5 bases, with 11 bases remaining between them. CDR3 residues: CASSYSFRLDQPQHF. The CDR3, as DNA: TGTGCCAGCAGTTACTCGTTTAGGTTGGATCAGCCCCAGCATTTT.

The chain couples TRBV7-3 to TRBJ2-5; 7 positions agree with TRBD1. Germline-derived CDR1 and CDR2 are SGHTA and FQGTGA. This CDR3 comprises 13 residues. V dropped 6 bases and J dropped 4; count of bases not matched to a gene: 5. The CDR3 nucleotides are TGTGCCAGCAGTTCGACAGGGACAGAGACCCAGTACTTC. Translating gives CASSSTGTETQYF.

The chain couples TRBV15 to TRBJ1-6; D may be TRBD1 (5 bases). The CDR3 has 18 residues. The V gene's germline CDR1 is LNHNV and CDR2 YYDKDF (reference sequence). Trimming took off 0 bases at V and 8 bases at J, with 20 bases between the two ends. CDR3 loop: CATSRDLGQGRRDSPLHF. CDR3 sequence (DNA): TGTGCCACCAGCAGAGATCTCGGACAAGGCAGGCGGGATTCACCCCTCCACTTT.

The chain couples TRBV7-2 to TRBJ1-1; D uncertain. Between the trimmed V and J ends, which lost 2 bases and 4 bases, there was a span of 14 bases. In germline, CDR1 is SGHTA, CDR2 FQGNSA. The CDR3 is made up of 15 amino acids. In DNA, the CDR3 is TGTGCCAGCAGCTTAAGCACATTCTCGGGCACTGAAGCTTTCTTT. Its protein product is CASSLSTFSGTEAFF.

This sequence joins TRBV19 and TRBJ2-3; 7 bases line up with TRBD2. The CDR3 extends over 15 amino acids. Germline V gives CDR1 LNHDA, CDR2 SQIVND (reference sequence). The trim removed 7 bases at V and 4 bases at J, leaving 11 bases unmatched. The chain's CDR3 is CASNEAGRDADTQYF. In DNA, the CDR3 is TGTGCCAGTAACGAAGCGGGGAGAGACGCAGATACGCAGTATTTT.

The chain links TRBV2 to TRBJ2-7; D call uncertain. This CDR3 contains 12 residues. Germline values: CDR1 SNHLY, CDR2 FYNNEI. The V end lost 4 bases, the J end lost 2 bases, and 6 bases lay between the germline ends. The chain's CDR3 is CASSAMTYEQYF. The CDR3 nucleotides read TGTGCCAGCAGTGCCATGACCTACGAGCAGTACTTC.

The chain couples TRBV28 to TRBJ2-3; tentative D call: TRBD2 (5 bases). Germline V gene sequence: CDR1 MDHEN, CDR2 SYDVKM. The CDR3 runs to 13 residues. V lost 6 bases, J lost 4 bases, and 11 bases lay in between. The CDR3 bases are TGTGCCAGCAGACCAGCGGTCCCAGATACGCAGTATTTT. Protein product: CASRPAVPDTQYF.

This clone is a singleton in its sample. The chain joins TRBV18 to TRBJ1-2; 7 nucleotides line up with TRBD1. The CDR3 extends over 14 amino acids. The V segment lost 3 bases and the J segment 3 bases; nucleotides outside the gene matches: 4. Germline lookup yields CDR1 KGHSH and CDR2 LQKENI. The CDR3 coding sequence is TGTGCCAGCTCACCTACCGGGACAGACTATGGCTACACCTTC. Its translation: CASSPTGTDYGYTF.

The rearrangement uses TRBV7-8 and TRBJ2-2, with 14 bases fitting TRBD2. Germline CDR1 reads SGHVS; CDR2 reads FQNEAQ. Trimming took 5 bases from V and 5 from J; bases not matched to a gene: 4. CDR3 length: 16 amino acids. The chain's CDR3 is CASSPGLAGVTGELFF. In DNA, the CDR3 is TGTGCCAGCAGCCCGGGACTAGCGGGAGTTACCGGGGAGCTGTTTTTT.

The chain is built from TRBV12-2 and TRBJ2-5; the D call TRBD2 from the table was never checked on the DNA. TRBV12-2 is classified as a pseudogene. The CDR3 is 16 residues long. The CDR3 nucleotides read TGTGCAAGTCGCTCCGGACTAGTCGTCCAATTGGAGACCCAGTACTTC. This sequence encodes CASRSGLVVQLETQYF.

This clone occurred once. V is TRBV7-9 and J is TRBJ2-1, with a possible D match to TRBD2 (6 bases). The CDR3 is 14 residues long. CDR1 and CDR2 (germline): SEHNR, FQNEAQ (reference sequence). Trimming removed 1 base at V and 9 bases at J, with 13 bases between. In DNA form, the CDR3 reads TGTGCCAGCAGCTTAGGGTTTGGGGGGATTGAGCAGTTCTTC. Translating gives CASSLGFGGIEQFF. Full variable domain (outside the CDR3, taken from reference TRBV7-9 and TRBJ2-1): DTGVSQNPRHKITKRGQNVTFRCDPISEHNRLYWYRQTLGQGPEFLTYFQNEAQLEKSRLLSDRFSAERPKGSFSTLEIQRTEQGDSAMYLCASSLGFGGIEQFFGPGTRLTVL.

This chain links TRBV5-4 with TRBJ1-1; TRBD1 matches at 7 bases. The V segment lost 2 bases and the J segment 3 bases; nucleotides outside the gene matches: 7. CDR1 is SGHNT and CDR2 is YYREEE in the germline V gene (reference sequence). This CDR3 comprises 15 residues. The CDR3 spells CASSLGGGGDTEAFF. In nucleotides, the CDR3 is TGTGCCAGCAGCTTAGGGGGCGGTGGGGACACTGAAGCTTTCTTT. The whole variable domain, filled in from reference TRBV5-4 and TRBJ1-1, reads ETGVTQSPTHLIKTRGQQVTLRCSSQSGHNTVSWYQQALGQGPQFIFQYYREEENGRGNFPPRFSGLQFPNYSSELNVNALELDDSALYLCASSLGGGGDTEAFFGQGTRLTVV.

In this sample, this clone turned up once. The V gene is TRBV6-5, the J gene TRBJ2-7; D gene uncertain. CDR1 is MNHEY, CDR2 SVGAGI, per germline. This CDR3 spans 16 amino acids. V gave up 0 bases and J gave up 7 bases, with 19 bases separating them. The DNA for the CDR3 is TGTGCCAGCAGTTACTCGATTGCAGGTGGGGTTTGGGAGCAGTACTTC. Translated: CASSYSIAGGVWEQYF.

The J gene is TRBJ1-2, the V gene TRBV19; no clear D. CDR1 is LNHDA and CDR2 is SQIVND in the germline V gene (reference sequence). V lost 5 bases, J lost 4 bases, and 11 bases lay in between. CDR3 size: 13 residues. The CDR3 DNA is TGTGCCAGTAGTGTTGGCAGCCCCTATGGCTACACCTTC. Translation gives CASSVGSPYGYTF.

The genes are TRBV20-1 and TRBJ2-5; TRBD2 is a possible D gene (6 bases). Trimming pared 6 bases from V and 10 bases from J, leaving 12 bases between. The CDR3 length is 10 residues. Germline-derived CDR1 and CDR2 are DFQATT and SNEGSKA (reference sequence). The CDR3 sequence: CSAREMGQYF. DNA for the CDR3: TGCAGTGCCCGGGAGATGGGCCAGTACTTC.

The CDR3 reads CSVETAGNTIYF. CDR3 DNA: TGCAGCGTTGAGACAGCTGGAAACACCATATATTTT. V gene TRBV29-1 combines with J gene TRBJ1-3; possible D gene TRBD1, 5 bases. The CDR3 contains 12 residues. Trimming removed 3 bases from V and 2 bases from J, with 5 bases in between. Germline values: CDR1 SQVTM, CDR2 ANQGSEA.

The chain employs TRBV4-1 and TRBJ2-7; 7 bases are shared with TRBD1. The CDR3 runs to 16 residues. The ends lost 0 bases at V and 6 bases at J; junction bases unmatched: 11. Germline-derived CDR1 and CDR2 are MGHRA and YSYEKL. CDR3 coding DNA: TGCGCCAGCAGCCAAGAGGCCGGGACAGCAACGGGCGAGCAGTACTTC. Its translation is CASSQEAGTATGEQYF.

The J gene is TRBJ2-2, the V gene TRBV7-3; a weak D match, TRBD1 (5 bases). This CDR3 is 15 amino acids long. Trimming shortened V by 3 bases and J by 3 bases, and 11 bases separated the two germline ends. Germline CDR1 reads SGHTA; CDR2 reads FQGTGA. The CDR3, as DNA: TGTGCCAGCAGCTTTGACGGACATCACACCGGGGAGCTGTTTTTT. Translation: CASSFDGHHTGELFF.